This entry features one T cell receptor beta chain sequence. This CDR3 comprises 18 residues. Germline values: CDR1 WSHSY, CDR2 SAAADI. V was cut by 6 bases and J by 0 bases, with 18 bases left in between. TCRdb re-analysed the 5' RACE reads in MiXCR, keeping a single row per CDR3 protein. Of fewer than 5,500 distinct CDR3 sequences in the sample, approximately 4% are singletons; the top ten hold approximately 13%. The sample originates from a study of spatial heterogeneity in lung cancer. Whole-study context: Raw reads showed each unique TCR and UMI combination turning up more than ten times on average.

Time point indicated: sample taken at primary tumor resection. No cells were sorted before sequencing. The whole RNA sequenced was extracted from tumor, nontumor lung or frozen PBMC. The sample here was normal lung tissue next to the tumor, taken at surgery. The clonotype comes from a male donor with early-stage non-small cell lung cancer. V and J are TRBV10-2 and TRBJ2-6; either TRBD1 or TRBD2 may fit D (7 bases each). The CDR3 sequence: CASRYYDRDYSGANVLTF. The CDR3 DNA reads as TGCGCCAGCAGGTATTACGACAGGGACTACTCTGGGGCCAACGTCCTGACTTTC.